The 8 T cell receptor beta chains below all came from one sample that was sequenced in a study of shared clonotypes between healthy human individuals. The protocol was immunoSEQ multiplex PCR, while the TCRdb copy is restricted to in-frame clones and leaves out a portion. In the table there are over a million clones, approximately 97% of which are singletons. The sequencing input was naive CD4+ T cells sorted from blood. Subset of the sample: CD45RA+ positively selected. These receptors were collected from a man younger than 40 in good health.

The CDR3 DNA sequence: TGTGCCAGCAGCCTCTACACCTACGAGCAGTACTTC. Translating gives CASSLYTYEQYF. The rearrangement links TRBV28 to TRBJ2-7; D is unresolved. From germline, CDR1 is MDHEN and CDR2 SYDVKM. V was pared by 6 bases and J by 2 bases, with 8 bases between. There are 12 residues in the CDR3.

The V and J genes are TRBV11-2 and TRBJ2-1, with D perhaps TRBD2 (6 bases). The CDR3 runs to 17 residues. V was clipped by 5 bases and J by 8 bases, with 25 bases between them. Germline assignment: CDR1 SGHAT and CDR2 FQNNGV. CDR3 nucleotide sequence: TGTGCCAGCAGCCATCCCCCCGGGGCGGGGCGGCGGGATGAGCAGTTCTTC. Its translation: CASSHPPGAGRRDEQFF. Combining the CDR3 with reference TRBV11-2 and TRBJ2-1 gives the whole variable domain EAGVAQSPRYKIIEKRQSVAFWCNPISGHATLYWYQQILGQGPKLLIQFQNNGVVDDSQLPKDRFSAERLKGVDSTLKIQPAKLEDSAVYLCASSHPPGAGRRDEQFFGPGTRLTVL.

The chain recombines TRBV7-2 with TRBJ2-7; D is possibly TRBD2 (6 bases). V lost 7 bases and J 0 bases, leaving 10 bases between the germline ends. Germline lookup yields CDR1 SGHTA and CDR2 FQGNSA. The length of the CDR3 is 13 residues. CDR3 sequence: CASNSRDSYEQYF. CDR3 bases: TGTGCCAGCAACTCGCGGGACTCCTACGAGCAGTACTTC. The full variable domain, completed using reference TRBV7-2 and TRBJ2-7, is GAGVSQSPSNKVTEKGKDVELRCDPISGHTALYWYRQSLGQGLEFLIYFQGNSAPDKSGLPSDRFSAERTGGSVSTLTIQRTQQEDSAVYLCASNSRDSYEQYFGPGTRLTVT.

Of note for this clone: Other DNA sequences from this sample encode an identical CDR3 as well. This rearrangement joins TRBV20-1 to TRBJ2-7; 9 nucleotides agree with TRBD2. Germline V gives CDR1 DFQATT, CDR2 SNEGSKA (reference sequence). After removal of 7 bases from V and 4 bases from J, the junction contained 2 bases not matched to a gene. The CDR3 loop spans 11 amino acids. The CDR3 loop is CSGLAGYEQYF. In DNA, the CDR3 is TGCAGTGGTCTAGCGGGGTACGAGCAGTACTTC.

The V gene is TRBV11-2, the J gene TRBJ2-1; D gene uncertain. The CDR3 covers 14 residues. From germline, CDR1 is SGHAT and CDR2 FQNNGV. V gave up 2 bases and J gave up 5 bases, with 10 bases separating them. CDR3 amino acids: CASSLYEPNNEQFF. DNA for the CDR3: TGTGCCAGCAGCTTATATGAACCCAACAATGAGCAGTTCTTC.

The rearrangement links TRBV7-9 to TRBJ2-2, with TRBD1 matching over 8 bases. CDR3 length equals 19 residues. Losses at the gene ends were 4 bases for V and 0 bases for J; bases not matched to a gene: 13. CDR1 and CDR2 (germline): SEHNR, FQNEAQ (reference sequence). CDR3 sequence reads: CASSSRPRDRTPNTGELFF. The CDR3 nucleotides read TGTGCCAGCAGCTCAAGGCCCCGGGACAGGACACCGAACACCGGGGAGCTGTTTTTT.

The chain employs TRBV9 and TRBJ1-1, with 7 bases matching TRBD1. From germline, CDR1 is SGDLS and CDR2 YYNGEE. The CDR3 length is 13 residues. V shed 3 bases, J shed 7 bases, and the junction held 6 bases outside the gene matches. The CDR3 loop reads CASSETRDSEAFF. The DNA of the CDR3 is TGTGCCAGCAGCGAGACCCGGGACAGTGAAGCTTTCTTT.

The chain employs TRBV18 and TRBJ2-7; 9 positions match TRBD1. This CDR3 contains 15 residues. CDR1 is KGHSH and CDR2 is LQKENI in the germline V gene. J was trimmed by 5 bases and V by 3 bases; bases with no gene match: 8. For the CDR3, the DNA is TGTGCCAGCTCACCCTTTCCGGGACAGGGAAACGAGCAGTACTTC. Encoded protein: CASSPFPGQGNEQYF.